A selection of T cell receptor beta chains follows, all from one sample in a study of blood T cell repertoires in COVID-19. The protocol was immunoSEQ multiplex PCR, while the TCRdb copy is restricted to in-frame clones and leaves out a portion. The sample has about 180,000 clones; 70% to 90% are singletons. The specimen sequenced was peripheral blood. The receptors originated from a woman under 40 with acute or convalescent COVID-19. Each CDR3 is given without its conserved first and last residue.

>TRBV6-6
ASNTGGPNSPLH
>TRBV2
ASSDRGEAF
>TRBV5-6
ASSWGGRSSYEQY
>TRBV19
ASGQGARSEKLF
>TRBV3-1/TRBV3-2
ASSQDPGADEQY
>TRBV3-1/TRBV3-2
ASSQKQINEKLF
>TRBV7-9
ASMGGTGELF
>TRBV19
ASSASGAGLNIQY
>TRBV3-1/TRBV3-2
ASRAPGGGAQH
>TRBV4-1
ASSPGLALEQY
>TRBV30
AWSVGGFGKDTQY
>TRBV2
ASQGGPESEQY
>TRBV21-1
ASSKARTQTQAF
>TRBV7-2
ASSSLPFNEQF